These T cell receptor beta chains were read from a single sample in a study of shared clonotypes between healthy human individuals. Clones were read by immunoSEQ multiplex PCR, and TCRdb kept only the in-frame ones, dropping some. Of about 1.5 million clones listed, nearly 99% were seen once; the top ten hold about 0.4%. Sequenced material: naive CD4+ T cells sorted from blood. These receptors originate from a man aged 25-45 years in good health. CDR3s include the opening cysteine and the closing phenylalanine or tryptophan. Each record gives: D gene, clone size, V gene, J gene, CDR3 length, CDR3 protein, CDR3 DNA. D genes are given only for firm matches. Clone size, where shown, is once, few, many, or a class for clones that have expanded.

d_call: TRBD1
clone_size: NA
v_call: TRBV18
j_call: TRBJ1-1
cdr3_length: 13
cdr3_aa: CASVGQMNTEAFF
cdr3_nt: TGTGCCAGCGTGGGACAGATGAACACTGAAGCTTTCTTT

d_call: NA
clone_size: NA
v_call: TRBV4-2
j_call: TRBJ2-1
cdr3_length: 15
cdr3_aa: CASSQMPSYYNEQFF
cdr3_nt: TGTGCCAGCAGCCAGATGCCCTCTTACTACAATGAGCAGTTCTTC

d_call: TRBD1
clone_size: NA
v_call: TRBV14
j_call: TRBJ1-3
cdr3_length: 16
cdr3_aa: CASSRFGTERGNTIYF
cdr3_nt: TGTGCCAGCAGCCGTTTCGGGACAGAAAGAGGAAACACCATATATTTT

d_call: TRBD1
clone_size: NA
v_call: TRBV6-1
j_call: TRBJ2-7
cdr3_length: 16
cdr3_aa: CASSDLPGDRGIKQYF
cdr3_nt: TGTGCCAGCAGTGACCTACCCGGGGACAGGGGAATTAAGCAGTACTTC

d_call: TRBD2
clone_size: NA
v_call: TRBV19
j_call: TRBJ2-7
cdr3_length: 15
cdr3_aa: CASSISSGNSYEQYF
cdr3_nt: TGTGCCAGTAGTATAAGTAGCGGGAACTCCTACGAGCAGTACTTC

d_call: NA
clone_size: NA
v_call: TRBV5-5
j_call: TRBJ1-1
cdr3_length: 14
cdr3_aa: CASSLGTPSTEAFF
cdr3_nt: TGTGCCAGCAGCTTGGGGACCCCCAGCACTGAAGCTTTCTTT

d_call: TRBD1
clone_size: NA
v_call: TRBV6-1
j_call: TRBJ1-5
cdr3_length: 14
cdr3_aa: CASSAGQGNQPQHF
cdr3_nt: TGTGCCAGCAGTGCGGGACAGGGCAATCAGCCCCAGCATTTT

d_call: NA
clone_size: NA
v_call: TRBV6-4
j_call: TRBJ2-1
cdr3_length: 13
cdr3_aa: CASSVRTVNEQFF
cdr3_nt: TGTGCCAGCAGTGTGAGAACAGTCAATGAGCAGTTCTTC

d_call: NA
clone_size: NA
v_call: TRBV18
j_call: TRBJ2-7
cdr3_length: 14
cdr3_aa: CASSRQKNSYEQYF
cdr3_nt: TGTGCCAGCTCACGGCAGAAAAACTCCTACGAGCAGTACTTC

d_call: NA
clone_size: NA
v_call: TRBV2
j_call: TRBJ1-2
cdr3_length: 12
cdr3_aa: CASIGGRDGYTF
cdr3_nt: TGTGCCAGCATCGGGGGCAGGGATGGCTACACCTTC

d_call: NA
clone_size: NA
v_call: TRBV9
j_call: TRBJ2-7
cdr3_length: 14
cdr3_aa: CASSVGVYGHEQYF
cdr3_nt: TGTGCCAGCAGCGTAGGTGTTTATGGCCACGAGCAGTACTTC

d_call: NA
clone_size: NA
v_call: TRBV11-1
j_call: TRBJ1-1
cdr3_length: 14
cdr3_aa: CASSLSRPNTEAFF
cdr3_nt: TGTGCCAGCAGCTTAAGCCGACCTAACACTGAAGCTTTCTTT

d_call: NA
clone_size: NA
v_call: TRBV30
j_call: TRBJ1-5
cdr3_length: 15
cdr3_aa: CAWSSGRVRNQPQHF
cdr3_nt: TGTGCCTGGAGTTCCGGCAGGGTCCGGAATCAGCCCCAGCATTTT

d_call: NA
clone_size: NA
v_call: TRBV18
j_call: TRBJ2-7
cdr3_length: 14
cdr3_aa: CASSPSGGLFEQYF
cdr3_nt: TGTGCCAGCTCACCGTCGGGGGGCTTATTCGAGCAGTACTTC

d_call: TRBD2
clone_size: NA
v_call: TRBV10-3
j_call: TRBJ2-7
cdr3_length: 14
cdr3_aa: CAITTLAGASEQYF
cdr3_nt: TGTGCCATCACTACACTAGCGGGAGCGAGCGAGCAGTACTTC

d_call: NA
clone_size: NA
v_call: TRBV5-5
j_call: TRBJ2-5
cdr3_length: 14
cdr3_aa: CASSHDSKKETQYF
cdr3_nt: TGTGCCAGCAGCCACGACTCGAAGAAAGAGACCCAGTACTTC

d_call: NA
clone_size: NA
v_call: TRBV7-9
j_call: TRBJ2-5
cdr3_length: 14
cdr3_aa: CASSLMWDQETQYF
cdr3_nt: TGTGCCAGCAGCTTAATGTGGGACCAAGAGACCCAGTACTTC

d_call: TRBD2
clone_size: NA
v_call: TRBV19
j_call: TRBJ2-3
cdr3_length: 17
cdr3_aa: CASSRIAGGPLADTQYF
cdr3_nt: TGTGCCAGTAGTAGAATAGCGGGAGGGCCTCTGGCAGATACGCAGTATTTT

d_call: NA
clone_size: NA
v_call: TRBV29-1
j_call: TRBJ2-3
cdr3_length: 15
cdr3_aa: CSVSRDTSSTDTQYF
cdr3_nt: TGCAGCGTTTCCCGGGACACCAGTAGCACAGATACGCAGTATTTT

d_call: NA
clone_size: NA
v_call: TRBV6-5
j_call: TRBJ2-7
cdr3_length: 15
cdr3_aa: CASRNGISSSYEQYF
cdr3_nt: TGTGCCAGCAGGAACGGAATTTCTAGCTCCTACGAGCAGTACTTC

d_call: NA
clone_size: NA
v_call: TRBV11-2
j_call: TRBJ2-1
cdr3_length: 14
cdr3_aa: CASRAGPGNNEQFF
cdr3_nt: TGTGCCAGCAGGGCGGGCCCAGGGAACAATGAGCAGTTCTTC

d_call: NA
clone_size: NA
v_call: TRBV18
j_call: TRBJ2-3
cdr3_length: 16
cdr3_aa: CASSPRRRETTDTQYF
cdr3_nt: TGTGCCAGCTCACCGAGAAGACGGGAAACCACAGATACGCAGTATTTT

d_call: NA
clone_size: few
v_call: TRBV11-2
j_call: TRBJ2-6
cdr3_length: 13
cdr3_aa: CASSLTGANVLTF
cdr3_nt: TGTGCCAGCAGCTTAACTGGGGCCAACGTCCTGACTTTC

d_call: NA
clone_size: NA
v_call: TRBV18
j_call: TRBJ2-1
cdr3_length: 13
cdr3_aa: CASSQNSHNEQFF
cdr3_nt: TGTGCCAGCTCCCAAAATTCCCACAATGAGCAGTTCTTC

d_call: NA
clone_size: NA
v_call: TRBV11-3
j_call: TRBJ2-7
cdr3_length: 15
cdr3_aa: CASSSNMGAIYEQYF
cdr3_nt: TGTGCCAGCAGCTCCAACATGGGGGCGATCTACGAGCAGTACTTC

d_call: NA
clone_size: NA
v_call: TRBV28
j_call: TRBJ2-6
cdr3_length: 15
cdr3_aa: CASKIGSSGANVLTF
cdr3_nt: TGTGCCAGCAAAATCGGGAGCTCTGGGGCCAACGTCCTGACTTTC

d_call: TRBD2
clone_size: NA
v_call: TRBV9
j_call: TRBJ2-3
cdr3_length: 16
cdr3_aa: CASSGPTSGARYTQYF
cdr3_nt: TGTGCCAGCAGCGGACCGACTAGCGGGGCCCGGTATACGCAGTATTTT

d_call: TRBD2
clone_size: NA
v_call: TRBV5-1
j_call: TRBJ2-1
cdr3_length: 13
cdr3_aa: CASSLAPGGEQFF
cdr3_nt: TGCGCCAGCAGCTTGGCCCCGGGGGGTGAGCAGTTCTTC

d_call: NA
clone_size: NA
v_call: TRBV28
j_call: TRBJ1-5
cdr3_length: 12
cdr3_aa: CASRPRYQPQHF
cdr3_nt: TGTGCCAGCCGACCCAGGTATCAGCCCCAGCATTTT

d_call: TRBD1
clone_size: NA
v_call: TRBV7-2
j_call: TRBJ2-7
cdr3_length: 13
cdr3_aa: CASSQHQGVGQYF
cdr3_nt: TGTGCCAGCAGCCAACATCAGGGGGTTGGGCAGTACTTC

d_call: NA
clone_size: NA
v_call: TRBV5-5
j_call: TRBJ2-7
cdr3_length: 14
cdr3_aa: CASSLGGGPYEQYF
cdr3_nt: TGTGCCAGCAGCTTGGGAGGAGGCCCCTACGAGCAGTACTTC

d_call: TRBD1
clone_size: NA
v_call: TRBV5-1
j_call: TRBJ1-4
cdr3_length: 21
cdr3_aa: CASREDRVELRRGPTNEKLFF
cdr3_nt: TGCGCCAGCAGGGAGGACAGGGTCGAACTTCGTAGGGGACCAACTAATGAAAAACTGTTTTTT

d_call: NA
clone_size: NA
v_call: TRBV9
j_call: TRBJ2-2
cdr3_length: 14
cdr3_aa: CASSVVGTAGELFF
cdr3_nt: TGTGCCAGCAGCGTAGTGGGGACGGCCGGGGAGCTGTTTTTT

d_call: NA
clone_size: NA
v_call: TRBV28
j_call: TRBJ1-5
cdr3_length: 15
cdr3_aa: CASKWFLDSNQPQHF
cdr3_nt: TGTGCCAGCAAGTGGTTCTTGGATAGCAATCAGCCCCAGCATTTT

d_call: NA
clone_size: NA
v_call: TRBV5-8
j_call: TRBJ2-7
cdr3_length: 15
cdr3_aa: CASSGVLFSSYEQYF
cdr3_nt: TGTGCCAGCAGCGGGGTGCTGTTCTCCTCCTACGAGCAGTACTTC

d_call: NA
clone_size: NA
v_call: TRBV5-4
j_call: TRBJ2-3
cdr3_length: 12
cdr3_aa: CASSSPTYTQYF
cdr3_nt: TGTGCCAGCAGCTCCCCCACGTATACGCAGTATTTT

d_call: TRBD1
clone_size: NA
v_call: TRBV7-2
j_call: TRBJ1-5
cdr3_length: 14
cdr3_aa: CASSPRQGNQPQHF
cdr3_nt: TGTGCCAGCAGCCCCAGACAGGGGAATCAGCCCCAGCATTTT

d_call: NA
clone_size: NA
v_call: TRBV19
j_call: TRBJ1-4
cdr3_length: 13
cdr3_aa: CASTGPFSEKLFF
cdr3_nt: TGTGCCAGCACCGGGCCCTTCAGTGAAAAACTGTTTTTT

d_call: NA
clone_size: NA
v_call: TRBV6-6
j_call: TRBJ1-2
cdr3_length: 12
cdr3_aa: CASSYGSSGYTF
cdr3_nt: TGTGCCAGCAGTTACGGCTCATCTGGCTACACCTTC

d_call: NA
clone_size: NA
v_call: TRBV12-5
j_call: TRBJ2-7
cdr3_length: 17
cdr3_aa: CASGLVPPGRTSYEQYF
cdr3_nt: TGTGCTAGTGGTTTGGTACCTCCCGGTAGGACCTCCTACGAGCAGTACTTC

d_call: NA
clone_size: once
v_call: TRBV25-1
j_call: TRBJ2-3
cdr3_length: 14
cdr3_aa: CASSDPVSTDTQYF
cdr3_nt: TGTGCCAGCAGTGACCCGGTTAGCACAGATACGCAGTATTTT

d_call: NA
clone_size: NA
v_call: TRBV14
j_call: TRBJ1-4
cdr3_length: 12
cdr3_aa: CASSQDYWVLFF
cdr3_nt: TGTGCCAGCAGCCAAGATTATTGGGTCCTGTTTTTT

d_call: TRBD2
clone_size: NA
v_call: TRBV7-2
j_call: TRBJ2-7
cdr3_length: 15
cdr3_aa: CASSLVGSGSYEQYF
cdr3_nt: TGTGCCAGCAGCTTAGTAGGTAGCGGGAGCTACGAGCAGTACTTC